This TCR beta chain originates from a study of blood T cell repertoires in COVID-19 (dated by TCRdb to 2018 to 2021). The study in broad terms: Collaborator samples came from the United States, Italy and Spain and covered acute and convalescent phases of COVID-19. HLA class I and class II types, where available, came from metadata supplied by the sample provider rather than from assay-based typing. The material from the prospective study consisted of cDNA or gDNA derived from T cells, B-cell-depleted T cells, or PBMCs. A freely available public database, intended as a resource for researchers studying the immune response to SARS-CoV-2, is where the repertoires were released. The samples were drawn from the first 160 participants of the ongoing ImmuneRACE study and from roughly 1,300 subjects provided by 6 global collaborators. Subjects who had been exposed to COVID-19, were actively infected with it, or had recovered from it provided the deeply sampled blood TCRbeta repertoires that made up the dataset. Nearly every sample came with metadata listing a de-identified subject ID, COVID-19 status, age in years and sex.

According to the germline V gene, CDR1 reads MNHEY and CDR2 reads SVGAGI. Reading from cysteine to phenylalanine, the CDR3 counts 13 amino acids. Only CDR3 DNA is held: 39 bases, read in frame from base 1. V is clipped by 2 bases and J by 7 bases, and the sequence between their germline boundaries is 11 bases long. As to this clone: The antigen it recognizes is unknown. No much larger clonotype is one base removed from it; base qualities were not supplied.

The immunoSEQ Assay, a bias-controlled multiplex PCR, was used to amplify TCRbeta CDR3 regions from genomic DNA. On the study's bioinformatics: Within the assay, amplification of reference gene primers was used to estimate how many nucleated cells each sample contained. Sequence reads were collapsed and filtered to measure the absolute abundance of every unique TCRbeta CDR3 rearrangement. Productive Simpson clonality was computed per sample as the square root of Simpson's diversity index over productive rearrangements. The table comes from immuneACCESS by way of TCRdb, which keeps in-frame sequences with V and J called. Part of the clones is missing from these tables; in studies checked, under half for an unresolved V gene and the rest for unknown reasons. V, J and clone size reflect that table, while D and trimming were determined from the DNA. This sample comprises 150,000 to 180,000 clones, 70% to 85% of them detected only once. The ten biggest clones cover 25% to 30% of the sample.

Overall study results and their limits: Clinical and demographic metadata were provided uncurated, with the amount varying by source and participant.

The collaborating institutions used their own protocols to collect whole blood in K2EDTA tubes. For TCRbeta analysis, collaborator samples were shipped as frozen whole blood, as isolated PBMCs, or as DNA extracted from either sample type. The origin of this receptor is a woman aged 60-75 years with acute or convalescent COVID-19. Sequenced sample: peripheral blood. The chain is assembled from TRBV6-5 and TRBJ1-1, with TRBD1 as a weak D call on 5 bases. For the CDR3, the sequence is CASSYRGRGEAFF. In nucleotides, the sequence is TGTGCCAGCAGTTACAGGGGAAGGGGTGAAGCTTTCTTT.